A selection of T cell receptor beta chains follows, all from one sample in a study of T cell responses to AZD1222 COVID-19 vaccine. Using immunoSEQ multiplex PCR, the repertoire was profiled, and TCRdb retains in-frame clones only, with some absent. Of 140,000 to 150,000 clones listed, 88% are singletons. This sample comprised peripheral blood, obtained 28 days after the second dose of the MenACWY control vaccine. These TCRs come from an adult who received the MenACWY meningococcal vaccine as a control. The CDR3 runs from the conserved cysteine through the conserved F or W. A D gene is named only where the DNA matches it firmly. Size is stated for part of the rows, as once, few or many counts, or as a class when the clone is expanded.

abundance | d_gene | j_gene | v_gene | CDR3aa | CDR3nt
- | TRBD2 | TRBJ2-3 | TRBV5-4 | CASSLGAAGGPFSTDTQYF | TGTGCCAGCAGCTTGGGGGCTGCGGGGGGGCCCTTTAGCACAGATACGCAGTATTTT
- | - | TRBJ2-3 | TRBV5-1 | CASSPRGQGSTDTQYF | TGCGCCAGCAGCCCCCGGGGCCAGGGGAGCACAGATACGCAGTATTTT
few | - | TRBJ1-5 | TRBV2 | CASSQGNNQPQHF | TGTGCCAGCAGCCAGGGGAACAATCAGCCCCAGCATTTT
- | - | TRBJ1-5 | TRBV19 | CASSIEQGRGNQPQHF | TGTGCCAGTAGTATAGAGCAGGGTAGGGGCAATCAGCCCCAGCATTTT
- | TRBD1 | TRBJ1-1 | TRBV29-1 | CSADRGNTEAFF | TGCAGCGCGGACAGGGGGAACACTGAAGCTTTCTTT
- | TRBD1 | TRBJ2-3 | TRBV28 | CASSRQGGGTDTQYF | TGTGCCAGCAGTAGACAGGGTGGTGGTACAGATACGCAGTATTTT
- | TRBD1 | TRBJ1-1 | TRBV5-1 | CASSPGDSLNTEAFF | TGCGCCAGCAGCCCGGGGGACAGCTTGAACACTGAAGCTTTCTTT
- | - | TRBJ1-1 | TRBV2 | CASTAGLHTEAFF | TGTGCCAGCACGGCAGGACTCCACACTGAAGCTTTCTTT
- | - | TRBJ1-2 | TRBV10-3 | CAIRIGAGLDNYGYTF | TGTGCCATCAGGATCGGGGCCGGGCTGGATAACTATGGCTACACCTTC
- | - | TRBJ1-1 | TRBV6-5 | CASSYGPLEAFF | TGTGCCAGCAGTTATGGACCCCTAGAAGCTTTCTTT
once | - | TRBJ1-1 | TRBV25-1 | CASSEYRDGTEAFF | TGTGCCAGCAGTGAATATAGGGACGGAACTGAAGCTTTCTTT
- | - | TRBJ1-1 | TRBV11-3 | CASSLVLANTEAFF | TGTGCCAGCAGCTTAGTGCTGGCGAACACTGAAGCTTTCTTT
- | - | TRBJ1-5 | TRBV20-1 | CSASRGVQPQHF | TGCAGTGCTAGTCGAGGGGTTCAGCCCCAGCATTTT
- | TRBD1 | TRBJ2-3 | TRBV6-1 | CASSENWTGDTQYF | TGTGCCAGCAGTGAAAACTGGACAGGGGATACGCAGTATTTT
- | - | TRBJ1-3 | TRBV18 | CASSPPYSGNTIYF | TGTGCCAGCTCACCACCTTACTCTGGAAACACCATATATTTT
- | - | TRBJ1-4 | TRBV9 | CASSVGVGQGNEKLFF | TGTGCCAGCAGCGTAGGGGTGGGGCAGGGAAACGAAAAACTGTTTTTT
- | TRBD1 | TRBJ2-1 | TRBV11-3 | CASSLGGQGEADEQFF | TGTGCCAGCAGCTTAGGGGGACAGGGAGAAGCTGATGAGCAGTTCTTC
- | - | TRBJ2-2 | TRBV10-3 | CAISELELKNTGELFF | TGTGCCATCAGTGAGTTGGAGCTTAAGAACACCGGGGAGCTGTTTTTT
- | - | TRBJ1-5 | TRBV19 | CASSIVRQSGQPQHF | TGTGCCAGTAGTATAGTGAGGCAGAGCGGTCAGCCCCAGCATTTT
few | TRBD2 | TRBJ2-7 | TRBV27 | CASSGLAGGYEQYF | TGTGCCAGCAGTGGACTAGCGGGAGGCTACGAGCAGTACTTC
- | TRBD2 | TRBJ2-7 | TRBV4-2 | CASSQRLADTYEQYF | TGTGCCAGCAGCCAAAGACTAGCGGATACCTACGAGCAGTACTTC
once | - | TRBJ1-5 | TRBV6-2/TRBV6-3 | CASSYVGLGNQPQHF | TGTGCCAGCAGTTACGTCGGGTTAGGCAATCAGCCCCAGCATTTT
- | - | TRBJ1-6 | TRBV27 | CASSSFANSPLHF | TGTGCCAGCAGTTCTTTCGCGAATTCACCCCTCCACTTT
- | TRBD1 | TRBJ1-2 | TRBV3-1/TRBV3-2 | CASSQVGTGGGYGYTF | TGTGCCAGCAGCCAAGTTGGCACAGGGGGAGGGTATGGCTACACCTTC
- | TRBD1 | TRBJ1-4 | TRBV15 | CATSRALTGSAEKLFF | TGTGCCACCAGCAGAGCCCTGACAGGGAGTGCGGAAAAACTGTTTTTT
- | - | TRBJ1-1 | TRBV7-2 | CASSATYRGTEAFF | TGTGCCAGCAGCGCGACCTACAGAGGCACTGAAGCTTTCTTT
- | - | TRBJ1-2 | TRBV7-2 | CASSATYMTDGYTF | TGTGCCAGCAGCGCCACCTACATGACTGATGGCTACACCTTC
- | - | TRBJ1-6 | TRBV6-5 | CASSFTGNNSPLHF | TGTGCCAGCAGTTTCACAGGGAATAATTCACCCCTCCACTTT
- | - | TRBJ1-1 | TRBV4-2 | CASTQVGVNTEAFF | TGTGCCAGCACCCAGGTAGGGGTGAACACTGAAGCTTTCTTT
few | - | TRBJ2-5 | TRBV7-7 | CASSLFLGSQETQYF | TGTGCTAGCAGCTTATTCCTCGGCAGCCAAGAGACCCAGTACTTC
- | - | TRBJ2-7 | TRBV6-5 | CASSGGYYEQYF | TGTGCCAGCTCCGGTGGGTACTACGAGCAGTACTTC
- | TRBD1 | TRBJ2-7 | TRBV7-8 | CASSTYPGQGGYEQYF | TGTGCCAGCAGCACTTATCCGGGACAGGGTGGCTACGAGCAGTACTTC